The 7 T cell receptor beta chains below come from one sample, sequenced in a study of cytomegalovirus exposure and HLA in healthy donors. PCR employed 60 Vbeta and 13 Jbeta primers. Only in-frame clones appear in the TCRdb table, and some are missing; sequencing was by immunoSEQ multiplex PCR. The sample consists of roughly 130,000 clones, roughly 79% of them appearing once. Sequencing was performed on PBMCs. These receptors were taken from a man younger than 35 in good health and CMV-seronegative.

CDR3 protein: CASSSGQGAYNEQFF. The CDR3, as DNA: TGTGCCAGCAGTTCCGGACAGGGAGCCTACAATGAGCAGTTCTTC. This rearrangement joins TRBV27 to TRBJ2-1; 8 positions agree with TRBD1. J gave up 2 bases and V 4 bases, and 4 bases lay outside the gene matches. This CDR3 comprises 15 residues. Germline V gene lookup returns CDR1 MNHEY and CDR2 SMNVEV (reference sequence).

The V call is TRBV4-3, the J call TRBJ1-6; weak D call: TRBD1 (6 bases). The V gene lost 7 bases and the J gene lost 7 bases, with 20 bases spanning the gap. Germline V gene sequence: CDR1 LGHNA, CDR2 YSLEER. The CDR3 contains 16 residues. The CDR3 DNA is TGCGCCAGCACCCAGACACCGCGGACAGCAAATTCACCCCTCCACTTT. Its translation: CASTQTPRTANSPLHF.

The count of this clone is one. The chain combines TRBV5-1 with TRBJ2-7, with 12 bases identical to TRBD2. The CDR3 consists of 15 residues. Trimming cost V 0 bases and J 4 bases; bases outside gene matches: 2. CDR1 is SGHRS and CDR2 is YFSETQ in the germline V gene. Here the CDR3 DNA reads TGCGCCAGCAGCTTGGGGACTAGCGGGGTATACGAGCAGTACTTC. Encoded protein: CASSLGTSGVYEQYF.

The V call is TRBV9, the J call TRBJ2-5; a possible D gene is TRBD2 (6 bases). Trimming left V 4 bases short and J 2 bases short, with 15 bases between. Germline values: CDR1 SGDLS, CDR2 YYNGEE. The length of the CDR3 is 15 residues. The DNA of the CDR3 is TGTGCCAGCAGCTACCGGGGGAGCCGGCAAGAGACCCAGTACTTC. Amino acids: CASSYRGSRQETQYF.

The chain carries TRBV29-1 and TRBJ2-5; D is possibly TRBD1 (6 bases). The end of the DNA aligns better with TRBJ2-7, so the J call may be wrong. The germline V gene has CDR1 SQVTM and CDR2 ANQGSEA. This CDR3 spans 14 amino acids. The DNA of the CDR3 is TGCAGCGTTGTCCGGGACACTCTTTCCTACGAGCAGTACTTC. Encoded protein: CSVVRDTLSYEQYF.

The chain recombines TRBV2 with TRBJ2-1; possible D gene TRBD1, 6 bases. This CDR3 is 12 amino acids long. The germline V and J ends were trimmed by 7 bases and 8 bases, with 12 bases remaining between them. The germline V gene has CDR1 SNHLY and CDR2 FYNNEI. CDR3 DNA: TGTGCCAGCACCCAGGACAGATATGAGCAGTTCTTC. Its protein product is CASTQDRYEQFF.

The V and J genes are TRBV6-5 and TRBJ1-3; D is uncertain. Per the germline V gene, CDR1 is MNHEY and CDR2 is SVGAGI. CDR3 size: 14 residues. The V end was cut by 6 bases, the J end by 4 bases, with 13 bases between. CDR3 coding DNA: TGTGCCAGCAGCGAGGGAGGAAGGGGAAACACCATATATTTT. It translates to CASSEGGRGNTIYF.